The 5 T cell receptor beta chains reported below all come from one sample, sequenced in a study of beta chain features in type 1 diabetes. Whole-study results and caveats: When Type 1 diabetes patients were examined, their TCRB CDR3s proved moderately but significantly shorter in all four CD4+ subsets.

These TCRs' antigens remain unknown. The entirety of the isolated RNA underwent reverse transcription, so expressed TCRB transcripts were sequenced. Assay used: immunoSEQ multiplex PCR; TCRdb lists only in-frame clones, some missing. The sample has hundreds of thousands of clones, over 10% seen once. The material sequenced was naive CD4+ T cells from blood. The receptors derive from a young man with type 1 diabetes.

In its sample, this clone was seen a few times. The same CDR3 can be traced to other DNA sequences in this sample. The CDR3 DNA reads TGCGCCAGCAGCTTGACAGGGTTGAACACTGAAGCTTTCTTT. This encodes CASSLTGLNTEAFF. V usage is TRBV5-1 and J usage is TRBJ1-1; maybe TRBD1 (6 bases). The CDR3 totals 14 residues. V lost 1 base and J 0 bases, leaving 7 bases between the germline ends. Germline CDR1 SGHRS, CDR2 YFSETQ.

The gene calls are TRBV29-1 and TRBJ2-7; D unclear. This CDR3 contains 12 residues. The V and J ends lost 4 bases and 3 bases respectively, with 10 bases between them. CDR1 SQVTM and CDR2 ANQGSEA come from the germline V gene. The CDR3 DNA is TGCAGCGTTGGGGAATCTTACTACGAGCAGTACTTC. Its protein product is CSVGESYYEQYF.

This clone was seen more than once but under ten times. This sequence joins TRBV27 and TRBJ1-1; D not certain. Per the germline V gene, CDR1 is MNHEY and CDR2 is SMNVEV (reference sequence). The CDR3 is 14 amino acids. Trimming left V 6 bases short and J 9 bases short, with 20 bases between. The CDR3 DNA follows: TGTGCCAGCAGCTCCACAAGGGAGGCCCGTAAAGCTTTCTTT. Its translation is CASSSTREARKAFF.

The DNA of the CDR3 is TGCGCCAGCAGCTTGAACAGGGGCGCTAACTATGGCTACACCTTC. It specifies CASSLNRGANYGYTF. The rearrangement joins TRBV5-1 to TRBJ1-2, with 7 bases aligning to TRBD1. The CDR3 is 15 amino acids. The J segment lost 0 bases and the V segment lost 1 base, leaving 3 bases of the junction unmatched. Germline loops: CDR1 SGHRS, CDR2 YFSETQ.

The chain couples TRBV5-1 to TRBJ2-2; 8 positions match TRBD1. This CDR3 spans 16 amino acids. Trimming took 4 bases from V and 1 from J; bases not matched to a gene: 6. CDR1 is SGHRS and CDR2 is YFSETQ in the germline V gene. CDR3 residues: CASSRAGTGNTGELFF. The CDR3 DNA sequence: TGCGCCAGCAGCCGGGCCGGGACAGGGAACACCGGGGAGCTGTTTTTT.